This T cell receptor (beta chain) was observed in a study of cytomegalovirus exposure and HLA in healthy donors (dated by TCRdb to about 2017). With respect to the entire study: An earlier analysis of some 500 of the donors reported 250 to 300 Gb of sequence data and 117 million unique TCR beta sequences from about 200 million T cells. The study aimed to test whether signatures of past pathogen exposure could be identified by cataloging public T cell receptors. In a later genetic analysis, genome-wide SNP genotypes for about three fifths of the roughly 670 donors were used, and that subset was treated as a discovery cohort. Among roughly 400 genotyped donors of the cohort, an average of 235,054 unique TCR beta nucleotide sequences were sequenced per donor, roughly a sixth of them non-productive. Of the 300 to 500 genotyped donors, approximately 80% were placed in the genetic ancestry cluster associated with self-reported Caucasian donors. The study combined high-throughput TCR immunosequencing, statistical association of individual TCRs with disease status, and machine learning to predict cytomegalovirus infection status. A later analysis re-analyzed previously published TCR beta repertoires from roughly 600 donors and added high-resolution HLA genotyping to study TCR occurrence patterns. The later analysis used no new phenotypic data to find candidate immune exposures, relying instead on TCR beta sequences and their occurrence across donors. Using immunosequencing, the study profiled T cell repertoires from around 680 subjects and related those repertoires to cytomegalovirus serostatus. Roughly 310 gigabases of sequencing data and 70 million to 85 million unique TCR sequences were included in an early release covering 550 to 800 HLA-typed donors. Roughly five DR-DQ haplotypes were treated as single units for association and clustering because of strong linkage in the cohort. Besides the first cohort of 500 to 700 subjects, a separate validation cohort made up of about 120 different subjects was used. Donor age, sex, ethnicity and CMV serostatus were collected together with the repertoire data. Every repertoire in the discovery cohort had been generated on one and the same sequencing platform. HLA typing covered class I and class II loci at four-digit resolution. In an earlier analysis of more than 550 of the donors, high-throughput TCR beta sequencing was used to judge whether each TCR beta V gene segment behaved as functional or pseudogenic. The number of typed donors differed by locus: about 620-630 for A, B, C, DRB1 and DQB1; 522 for DQA1; approximately 610 for DPA1; and around 450 for DPB1.

In total, just over 650 healthy bone marrow donors made up the cohort. Cohort members were all nominally healthy when sampled, although unrecorded immune exposures were likely present. The donor was CMV seropositive and belonged to the group of 250 to 300 seropositive cohort members. Each donor provided a peripheral blood sample, and peripheral blood mononuclear cells were used for TCR beta sequencing. Genomic DNA was extracted from the blood cell samples with the Qiagen DNeasy Blood Extraction Kit. The library was made by the immunoSEQ multiplex PCR assay. The multiplex PCR relied on a mix of 60 forward primers for TCR Vbeta segments and 13 reverse primers for TCR Jbeta segments. The CDR3 region of rearranged TCR beta genes was amplified from genomic DNA by a multiplex PCR assay. The Illumina HiSeq System was used to sequence the amplified TCR beta libraries as 87-base-pair reads. Per the source publication's procedure: Across the roughly 640 repertoires, a later analysis counted some 81 million unique TCR beta chains, around 10 million of which were shared by at least two donors. Raw reads were error-corrected and collapsed into unique sequences by a nearest-neighbor algorithm in which closely related sequences were merged to remove PCR and sequencing errors. CDR3 sequences were aligned to IMGT reference sequences to assign V, D and J gene segments. For a sequence to be retained, at least a six-nucleotide match to both a V gene segment and a J gene segment was required. A rearrangement counted as productive if the CDR3 had no stop codons and remained in frame with V and J, and every other rearrangement counted as non-productive. Following IMGT convention, CDR3 was defined as the stretch from the second conserved V-encoded cysteine up to the conserved J-encoded phenylalanine. In an earlier analysis of roughly 580 of the donors, sequences lacking an unambiguous match to a single V gene segment were excluded. In an earlier analysis of 587 of the donors, V segments were called functional above 56.7% productive rearrangements and were called segregating when the between-donor standard deviation exceeded 5%. A statistical classification framework was built for diagnosing cytomegalovirus status from the catalog of TCR beta chain sequences. A later analysis assigned V and J genes by comparing TCR nucleotide sequences with IMGT/GENE-DB human TR gene sequences. The TCRdist pipeline was used in a later analysis to assign CDR3 sequences and most-parsimonious VDJ recombination scenarios. In a later analysis, each TCR beta chain was defined by its CDR3 amino acid sequence together with its V-gene family, and reads lacking a unique V-gene family were excluded. To address suspected cross-contamination and a sequencing artifact, a later analysis removed approximately 600 highly shared, low-generation-probability nucleotide sequences. In a later analysis, a clonal expansion index was calculated for each public chain from normalized within-repertoire ranks of inferred template counts. In a later analysis, generation probabilities were computed with a VDJ recombination model fitted to out-of-frame rearrangements, and the resulting probabilities were checked against IGoR. A later analysis scored TCR-TCR, TCR-HLA and TCR-CMV co-occurrence with hypergeometric tests, applying a repertoire-size bias correction to TCR pairs. False discovery rates were estimated in a later analysis by permuting HLA or CMV assignments 20 times. A later analysis grouped co-occurring TCRs with DBSCAN, adding TCRdist sequence similarity when clustering within HLA-allele-positive subsets. Repertoires with fewer than 30,000 or more than 120,000 public chains, plus five repertoires with anomalous nucleotide sharing, were excluded from co-occurrence clustering. Held by TCRdb, this immuneACCESS table contains in-frame sequences only and omits some clones. Under half of the omission traces to an unresolved V gene where checked; the cause of the rest is unknown. V, J and clone size were drawn from that table, and D and trimming were deduced from the DNA. Across this sample there are 150,000 or so clones, with 80% to 90% seen only once. 4.9% of the sample belongs to the ten largest clones.

As to this clone: There is no known antigen for this receptor. Base qualities are not at hand, and no much larger clone is one base apart.

Points the paper makes about the study in general: The study listed approximately 160 TCR beta chains as associated with cytomegalovirus. A later analysis found that most CMV-associated TCR beta chains appeared HLA-restricted, with HLA associations seemingly driven largely by CMV exposure. In a later analysis, the rate of TCR association differed among HLA loci, with DRB1 alleles having the most associated TCRs and HLA-C alleles having the fewest. Three of the identified cytomegalovirus-associated TCR beta chains were confirmed in vitro to be specific for cytomegalovirus antigens. At a false discovery rate of 0.05, a later analysis linked 16,951 TCR beta sequences to specific HLA alleles. In an earlier analysis of 587 of the donors, most TCR beta V segments appeared in productive rearrangements about 87% or about 30% of the time, broadly matching IMGT annotations. An association between a missense DCLRE1C variant and V-gene and J-gene trimming of TCR beta chains was found in a later genetic analysis and replicated in an independent cohort. In this cohort, only TCR beta chains were sequenced, and detectable features were limited by the absence of alpha or paired-chain data. Linkage disequilibrium might explain the correlated functional status among segregating V segments, but an unknown experimental factor could not be ruled out. Cytomegalovirus status was reported to be diagnosed by the classifier with high specificity and sensitivity in both the original and validation cohorts. According to the authors, the approach could potentially be generalized to other disease states and immunological phenotypes. When HLA alleles, especially DR and DQ, strongly co-occurred, TCR associations were difficult to assign to individual alleles. Because counts were too low, 15 or so rarely observed V segments, including chromosome 9 orphons, were excluded from the earlier analysis of several hundred of the donors. Because the 87-base-pair reads could not distinguish some IMGT-functional V segments, including TRBV6-2 and TRBV6-3, those segments were excluded. HLA typing was unavailable for some donors at each locus, so association tests used only the typed subset. Roughly uniform sequencing depth across donors was assumed in presence/absence analyses, although this assumption may not hold. According to a later genetic analysis, donors in an Asian-associated ancestry cluster had fewer N-insertions in productive TCRs than the roughly 660-donor mean. The only immune exposure information available for the cohort was CMV serostatus. Several of the top co-occurrence clusters appeared to be linked to parvovirus B19, influenza, CMV and Epstein-Barr virus, according to a later analysis. A further reported finding was that TCR beta sequences accurately predicted the HLA-A and HLA-B alleles for most subjects in the first cohort. Compared with equally common non-associated chains, HLA-associated TCR beta chains in a later analysis were more clonally expanded and had lower generation probabilities. A cluster of highly shared sequence variants was judged likely to represent a technical artifact of the sequencing pipeline. Most TCR sequences were observed very rarely across donors, whereas some public TCRs were present in many individuals.

The germline V gene (reference sequence) sets CDR1 to LNHNV and CDR2 to YYDKDF. V lost 0 bases and J lost 0 bases, and the count of bases not matched to a germline gene is 3. The CDR3 numbers 18 residues from cysteine through phenylalanine. The entry retains the CDR3 DNA only, 54 bases that are in frame from base 1. The sequence joins TRBV15 to TRBJ2-4; TRBD2 fits 12 bases in the junction. The source of this sequence is a woman younger than 30 in good health and CMV-seropositive. Sequencing used PBMCs. In nucleotide form, the sequence is TGTGCCACCAGCAGAGATGTGACTAGCGGGGGAGCCAAAAACATTCAGTACTTC. The translation is CATSRDVTSGGAKNIQYF.